Below, 21 T cell receptor beta chains from the same sample are listed, as sequenced in a study of cytomegalovirus exposure and HLA in healthy donors. 13 Jbeta primers and 60 Vbeta primers were used for the PCR. Only in-frame clones appear in the TCRdb table, and some are missing; sequencing was by immunoSEQ multiplex PCR. The sample holds approximately 120,000 clones; around two thirds are singletons and the top ten take about 2%. Sequences were obtained from PBMCs. These receptors were obtained from a human donor in good health.

This chain uses TRBV6-1 with TRBJ2-5; 9 bases match TRBD2. The CDR3 has 15 residues. V lost 7 bases to trimming and J lost 2 bases; unmatched junction nucleotides: 8. Germline assignment: CDR1 MNHNS and CDR2 SASEGT. CDR3 in amino acids: CASTRRLAAQETQYF. The CDR3 DNA follows: TGTGCCAGCACCAGAAGACTAGCGGCTCAAGAGACCCAGTACTTC.

The V call is TRBV7-2, the J call TRBJ1-5, with unresolved D. CDR1 is SGHTA and CDR2 is FQGNSA in the germline V gene. V was pared by 5 bases and J by 3 bases, with 8 bases between. This CDR3 has 13 amino acids. The CDR3 loop is CASSRRDNQPQHF. CDR3 sequence (DNA): TGTGCCAGCAGCCGCCGGGACAATCAGCCCCAGCATTTT.

This clone has more than one count but fewer than ten. The V gene is TRBV7-9, the J gene TRBJ1-4, with D unresolved. This CDR3 comprises 14 residues. Per the germline V gene, CDR1 is SEHNR and CDR2 is FQNEAQ (reference sequence). V gave up 1 base and J gave up 6 bases, with 9 bases separating them. CDR3 in amino acids: CASSLDNNYEKLFF. The CDR3 DNA reads as TGTGCCAGCAGCTTAGATAATAATTATGAAAAACTGTTTTTT.

In DNA, the CDR3 is TGTGCCAGCAGCTTAGGGGGAGGTGGGGCCAACGTCCTGACTTTC. This sequence encodes CASSLGGGGANVLTF. This rearrangement joins TRBV7-2 to TRBJ2-6, with TRBD2 as a possible D gene (6 bases). The CDR3 consists of 15 residues. V lost 1 base and J lost 3, with 7 bases in between. The germline gives CDR1 SGHTA, CDR2 FQGNSA.

The chain employs TRBV19 and TRBJ2-1; 11 bases are shared with TRBD2. This CDR3 spans 15 amino acids. V shed 7 bases and J 4 bases; nucleotides not matched to a gene: 6. CDR1 LNHDA and CDR2 SQIVND come from the germline V gene (reference sequence). The CDR3 protein is CASIRTSGSYNEQFF. The CDR3 nucleotides read TGTGCCAGTATCCGAACTAGCGGGAGTTACAATGAGCAGTTCTTC.

The chain has TRBV11-1 and TRBJ2-1; TRBD1 agrees at 9 bases. Germline CDR1 SGHAT, CDR2 FQDESV (reference sequence). The CDR3 is 16 amino acids. The trim removed 2 bases at V and 6 bases at J, leaving 8 bases unmatched. CDR3 bases: TGTGCCAGCAGCTTAACGGGGGACAGGGTACGCAATGAGCAGTTCTTC. Amino acid sequence: CASSLTGDRVRNEQFF. Combining the CDR3 with reference TRBV11-1 and TRBJ2-1 gives the whole variable domain EAEVAQSPRYKITEKSQAVAFWCDPISGHATLYWYRQILGQGPELLVQFQDESVVDDSQLPKDRFSAERLKGVDSTLKIQPAELGDSAMYLCASSLTGDRVRNEQFFGPGTRLTVL.

The chain recombines TRBV25-1 with TRBJ2-3, with 9 nucleotides matching TRBD1. This CDR3 is 15 amino acids long. V trimming: 6 bases; J trimming: 4 bases; junction bases outside the gene matches: 8. Germline CDR1 is MGHDK and CDR2 is SYGVNS. The CDR3 sequence: CASSWTGAVADTQYF. CDR3 in DNA: TGTGCCAGCAGCTGGACAGGGGCGGTAGCAGATACGCAGTATTTT.

In its sample, this clone was seen once. The chain couples TRBV10-2 to TRBJ2-7; no clear D gene. With 0 bases removed from V and 3 bases from J, the gap between germline ends came to 9 bases. This CDR3 is built from 14 residues. CDR1 is WSHSY and CDR2 is SAAADI in the germline V gene. The DNA of the CDR3 is TGCGCCAGCAGTGAGTCGTTTTTATTCTACGAGCAGTACTTC. It specifies CASSESFLFYEQYF.

CDR3 sequence reads: CASRGGRTMNTEAFF. The CDR3 DNA reads TGTGCCAGCAGAGGGGGACGGACGATGAACACTGAAGCTTTCTTT. The chain has TRBV2 and TRBJ1-1; weak D call: TRBD1 (6 bases). This CDR3 spans 15 amino acids. The V gene's germline CDR1 is SNHLY and CDR2 FYNNEI. V gave up 6 bases and J gave up 0 bases, with 14 bases separating them.

This clone came up a few times. This sequence joins TRBV2 and TRBJ1-4, with 10 bases aligning to TRBD1. V shed 8 bases, J shed 12 bases, and the junction held 18 bases outside the gene matches. CDR1 SNHLY and CDR2 FYNNEI come from the germline V gene. This CDR3 contains 16 residues. CDR3 protein: CASVPGQGTDRVELFF. In DNA form, the CDR3 reads TGTGCCAGCGTCCCGGGACAGGGGACCGACCGGGTCGAACTGTTTTTT.

As regards this clone: An end of the junction differs from the germline gene, which may be a read error. This chain uses TRBV5-4 with TRBJ2-7, with D perhaps TRBD2 (5 bases). The CDR3 is 13 amino acids. Germline CDR1 and CDR2: SGHNT and YYREEE (reference sequence). The CDR3 protein is CASSPEGVRTPIF. CDR3 nucleotide sequence: TGTGCCAGCAGCCCTGAGGGTGTGCGAACCCCGATCTTC. The variable domain in full, with the rest retrieved from reference TRBV5-4 and TRBJ2-7, is ETGVTQSPTHLIKTRGQQVTLRCSSQSGHNTVSWYQQALGQGPQFIFQYYREEENGRGNFPPRFSGLQFPNYSSELNVNALELDDSALYLCASSPEGVRTPIFGPGTRLTVT.

This clone was seen only a few times. DNA for the CDR3: TGCGCCAGCAGCACATGGGGCAGGGGCGAAAGTGAAGCTTTCTTT. Amino acids: CASSTWGRGESEAFF. The chain joins TRBV5-1 to TRBJ1-1; D may be TRBD1 (6 bases). This CDR3 has 15 residues. Trimming shortened V by 4 bases and J by 7 bases, and 20 bases separated the two germline ends. The germline V gene encodes CDR1 SGHRS and CDR2 YFSETQ. Full variable domain (remainder filled in from reference TRBV5-1 and TRBJ1-1): KAGVTQTPRYLIKTRGQQVTLSCSPISGHRSVSWYQQTPGQGLQFLFEYFSETQRNKGNFPGRFSGRQFSNSRSEMNVSTLELGDSALYLCASSTWGRGESEAFFGQGTRLTVV.

Regarding this clone: The same CDR3 is also encoded by other DNA sequences in this sample. This chain uses TRBV6-1 with TRBJ1-1; D not certain. CDR3 length equals 11 residues. Trimming pared 2 bases from V and 8 bases from J, leaving 6 bases between. Germline CDR1 MNHNS, CDR2 SASEGT. The CDR3 loop is CASSEWQEAFF. The DNA for the CDR3 is TGTGCCAGCAGTGAATGGCAAGAAGCTTTCTTT.

This chain links TRBV10-3 with TRBJ2-7, with TRBD2 matching over 11 bases. V shed 6 bases and J 4 bases; nucleotides not matched to a gene: 8. This CDR3 is 15 amino acids long. Looked up from germline, CDR1 is ENHRY and CDR2 is SYGVKD. CDR3 loop: CAISVGTSGAYEQYF. CDR3 nucleotides: TGTGCCATCAGCGTGGGGACTAGCGGTGCTTACGAGCAGTACTTC.

The chain is built from TRBV29-1 and TRBJ2-5, with 7 bases lining up with TRBD2. V dropped 4 bases and J dropped 5; count of bases not matched to a gene: 13. This CDR3 spans 15 amino acids. Germline CDR1 reads SQVTM; CDR2 reads ANQGSEA. CDR3 loop: CSVVQHGGGPETQYF. The CDR3 region has the DNA TGCAGCGTTGTCCAACATGGGGGAGGGCCCGAGACCCAGTACTTC.

V and J are TRBV4-1 and TRBJ2-3; 10 bases map to TRBD2. Germline V CDR1 and CDR2: MGHRA, YSYEKL. V trimming: 4 bases; J trimming: 6 bases; junction bases outside the gene matches: 7. The CDR3 spans 15 residues. The CDR3 nucleotides read TGCGCCAGCAGCCCCGAAGCGGGAGGGGGTGATACGCAGTATTTT. It translates to CASSPEAGGGDTQYF.

The chain combines TRBV2 with TRBJ2-7; perhaps TRBD1 as D (6 bases). The V gene's germline CDR1 is SNHLY and CDR2 FYNNEI. V lost 3 bases, J lost 3 bases, and 21 bases lay in between. The CDR3 has 17 residues. The DNA for the CDR3 is TGTGCCAGCAGTGACAGTGTGGGGGCCACGGCATACTACGAGCAGTACTTC. Protein sequence: CASSDSVGATAYYEQYF.

This rearrangement joins TRBV28 to TRBJ2-7; a weak D match, TRBD2 (6 bases). The germline V and J ends were trimmed by 2 bases and 5 bases, with 19 bases remaining between them. The V gene's germline CDR1 is MDHEN and CDR2 SYDVKM. The CDR3 is 16 residues long. This chain's CDR3 is CASSLDYGGRFHEQYF. The CDR3 DNA is TGTGCCAGCAGTTTAGATTATGGGGGGAGATTTCACGAGCAGTACTTC. Together with reference TRBV28 and TRBJ2-7, the CDR3 gives the full variable domain: DVKVTQSSRYLVKRTGEKVFLECVQDMDHENMFWYRQDPGLGLRLIYFSYDVKMKEKGDIPEGYSVSREKKERFSLILESASTNQTSMYLCASSLDYGGRFHEQYFGPGTRLTVT.

This rearrangement joins TRBV9 to TRBJ2-1; D not certain. Germline V gives CDR1 SGDLS, CDR2 YYNGEE. V was pared by 3 bases and J by 3 bases, with 13 bases between. There are 15 residues in the CDR3. CDR3 protein: CASSADSNFYNEQFF. DNA for the CDR3: TGTGCCAGCAGCGCCGACTCCAACTTCTACAATGAGCAGTTCTTC. Looking up the rest from reference TRBV9 and TRBJ2-1 gives the full variable domain: DSGVTQTPKHLITATGQRVTLRCSPRSGDLSVYWYQQSLDQGLQFLIQYYNGEERAKGNILERFSAQQFPDLHSELNLSSLELGDSALYFCASSADSNFYNEQFFGPGTRLTVL.

The chain uses TRBV9 and TRBJ1-5; 7 bases fit TRBD1. V shed 4 bases and J 5 bases; nucleotides not matched to a gene: 3. Germline V gives CDR1 SGDLS, CDR2 YYNGEE. The CDR3 totals 13 residues. For the CDR3, the DNA is TGTGCCAGCAGCAGGGGGCGCGATCAGCCCCAGCATTTT. As protein: CASSRGRDQPQHF.

The V and J genes are TRBV30 and TRBJ1-2; TRBD1 agrees at 7 bases. In germline, CDR1 is GTSNPN, CDR2 SVGIG (reference sequence). Unmatched junction bases numbered 8, after V lost 2 bases and J lost 2 bases. The length of the CDR3 is 15 residues. The CDR3 DNA sequence: TGTGCCTGGAGTATATCGAGACAGGGAAACTATGGCTACACCTTC. This sequence encodes CAWSISRQGNYGYTF.